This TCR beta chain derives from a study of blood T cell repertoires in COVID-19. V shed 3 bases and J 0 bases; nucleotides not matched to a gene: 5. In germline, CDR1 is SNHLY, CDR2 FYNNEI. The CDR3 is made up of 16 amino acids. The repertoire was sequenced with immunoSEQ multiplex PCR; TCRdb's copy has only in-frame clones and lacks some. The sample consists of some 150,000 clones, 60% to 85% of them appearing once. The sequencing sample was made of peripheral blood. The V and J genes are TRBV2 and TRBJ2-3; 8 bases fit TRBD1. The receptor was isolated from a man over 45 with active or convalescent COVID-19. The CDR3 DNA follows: TGTGCCAGCAGTGAGTACAGGGGGACCAGCACAGATACGCAGTATTTT. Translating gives CASSEYRGTSTDTQYF.